This is a list of T cell receptor beta chains from one sample in a study of Graves' ophthalmopathy and Graves' hyperthyroidism. TCRdb processed the multiplex PCR reads anew with MiXCR; each CDR3 protein has one entry. Found here are under 350,000 distinct CDR3 sequences, roughly 15% of them singletons; the top ten hold more than 9%. Sequenced material: peripheral blood. These receptor sequences come from an adult man with Graves' ophthalmopathy. Both conserved end residues are part of each CDR3. The D gene is left open where the match is weak. Rows may omit the clone size; those that give it use once, few, many or a size class.

v_gene: TRBV5-1; abundance: many; j_gene: TRBJ2-2; d_gene: -; CDR3aa: CASSLDGGTNTGELFF; CDR3nt: TGCGCCAGCAGCTTGGATGGCGGGACGAACACCGGGGAGCTGTTTTTT
v_gene: TRBV20-1; abundance: many; j_gene: TRBJ2-5; d_gene: TRBD2; CDR3aa: CSARFSGGPNSAQYF; CDR3nt: TGCAGTGCTAGGTTCAGCGGGGGGCCGAACAGTGCCCAGTACTTC
v_gene: TRBV11-2; abundance: many; j_gene: TRBJ2-2; d_gene: -; CDR3aa: CASSLGGSTGELFF; CDR3nt: TGTGCCAGCAGCTTAGGGGGCTCCACCGGGGAGCTGTTTTTT
v_gene: TRBV24-1; abundance: many; j_gene: TRBJ1-1; d_gene: -; CDR3aa: CATMGSNTMNTEAFF; CDR3nt: TGTGCCACCATGGGCAGCAACACAATGAACACTGAAGCTTTCTTT
v_gene: TRBV29-1; abundance: many; j_gene: TRBJ2-5; d_gene: TRBD2; CDR3aa: CSVERSGRGETQYF; CDR3nt: TGCAGCGTTGAAAGGAGCGGGAGGGGAGAGACCCAGTACTTC
v_gene: TRBV6-1; abundance: -; j_gene: TRBJ2-2; d_gene: TRBD2; CDR3aa: CASNPPGRGGTGELFF; CDR3nt: TGTGCCAGCAACCCACCGGGCCGGGGAGGGACCGGGGAGCTGTTTTTT
v_gene: TRBV7-3; abundance: many; j_gene: TRBJ2-7; d_gene: -; CDR3aa: CASSFVRLPYEQYF; CDR3nt: TGTGCCAGCAGCTTCGTGCGCCTACCCTACGAGCAGTACTTC
v_gene: TRBV3-1; abundance: -; j_gene: TRBJ1-1; d_gene: -; CDR3aa: CASSQLQRMNTEAFF; CDR3nt: TGTGCCAGCAGCCAACTACAGAGGATGAACACTGAAGCTTTCTTT
v_gene: TRBV28; abundance: many; j_gene: TRBJ1-6; d_gene: -; CDR3aa: CASSLAGIGSPLHF; CDR3nt: TGTGCCAGCAGTTTAGCAGGGATCGGTTCACCCCTCCACTTT
v_gene: TRBV9; abundance: many; j_gene: TRBJ2-5; d_gene: -; CDR3aa: CASSVDLVRETQYF; CDR3nt: TGTGCCAGCAGCGTAGATCTAGTGCGAGAGACCCAGTACTTC
v_gene: TRBV14; abundance: many; j_gene: TRBJ2-5; d_gene: -; CDR3aa: CASSQVGGFGIQETQYF; CDR3nt: TGTGCCAGCAGCCAAGTTGGCGGATTTGGAATACAAGAGACCCAGTACTTC
v_gene: TRBV2; abundance: -; j_gene: TRBJ1-1; d_gene: -; CDR3aa: CASSGNRDTEAFF; CDR3nt: TGTGCCAGCAGCGGGAACAGGGACACTGAAGCTTTCTTT
v_gene: TRBV30; abundance: many; j_gene: TRBJ1-2; d_gene: -; CDR3aa: CAWNHPRDPSLDGYTF; CDR3nt: TGTGCCTGGAACCACCCCCGGGACCCAAGCCTTGATGGCTACACCTTC
v_gene: TRBV27; abundance: many; j_gene: TRBJ2-2; d_gene: -; CDR3aa: CASSLTGHLTGELFF; CDR3nt: TGTGCCAGCAGTCTGACTGGACACCTCACCGGGGAGCTGTTTTTT
v_gene: TRBV6-5; abundance: many; j_gene: TRBJ1-1; d_gene: TRBD1; CDR3aa: CASSYSGTVTEAFF; CDR3nt: TGTGCCAGCAGTTACTCCGGGACAGTCACTGAAGCTTTCTTT
v_gene: TRBV11-2; abundance: many; j_gene: TRBJ1-3; d_gene: -; CDR3aa: CASSFTGFGNTIYF; CDR3nt: TGTGCCAGCAGCTTTACAGGGTTTGGAAACACCATATATTTT
v_gene: TRBV12-3/TRBV12-4; abundance: many; j_gene: TRBJ1-5; d_gene: -; CDR3aa: CASSSGRNQPQHF; CDR3nt: TGTGCCAGCAGTTCTGGCCGAAATCAGCCCCAGCATTTT
v_gene: TRBV7-2; abundance: many; j_gene: TRBJ1-6; d_gene: TRBD1; CDR3aa: CASGIGTGINSPLHF; CDR3nt: TGTGCCAGCGGTATCGGGACAGGGATTAATTCACCCCTCCACTTT
v_gene: TRBV6-5; abundance: medium-sized; j_gene: TRBJ1-6; d_gene: -; CDR3aa: CASSYSFGGDSSYNSPLHF; CDR3nt: TGTGCCAGCAGTTACTCGTTTGGAGGGGATAGCTCCTATAATTCACCCCTCCACTTT
v_gene: TRBV7-9; abundance: few; j_gene: TRBJ2-7; d_gene: TRBD2; CDR3aa: CASSPGGGREQYF; CDR3nt: TGTGCCAGCAGCCCGGGGGGGGGGCGCGAGCAGTACTTC
v_gene: TRBV28; abundance: many; j_gene: TRBJ1-5; d_gene: TRBD1; CDR3aa: CASSLQGGGSNQPQHF; CDR3nt: TGTGCCAGCAGTTTGCAAGGGGGCGGAAGCAATCAGCCCCAGCATTTT
v_gene: TRBV12-3/TRBV12-4; abundance: -; j_gene: TRBJ2-5; d_gene: TRBD1; CDR3aa: CASSPMRGGGLDQETQYF; CDR3nt: TGTGCCAGCAGTCCAATGAGAGGGGGCGGGTTAGACCAAGAGACCCAGTACTTC
v_gene: TRBV19; abundance: many; j_gene: TRBJ2-2; d_gene: TRBD1; CDR3aa: CVGQDPNTGELFF; CDR3nt: TGTGTCGGACAGGACCCGAACACCGGGGAGCTGTTTTTT
v_gene: TRBV20-1; abundance: -; j_gene: TRBJ2-1; d_gene: TRBD2; CDR3aa: CSARGTSVYGEQFF; CDR3nt: TGCAGTGCTAGGGGGACTAGCGTCTATGGTGAGCAGTTCTTC
v_gene: TRBV6-1; abundance: many; j_gene: TRBJ2-5; d_gene: -; CDR3aa: CASSPRRTVQETQYF; CDR3nt: TGTGCCAGCAGTCCACGACGGACAGTCCAAGAGACCCAGTACTTC
v_gene: TRBV10-3; abundance: many; j_gene: TRBJ1-5; d_gene: -; CDR3aa: CAISAAGNQPQHF; CDR3nt: TGTGCCATCAGTGCAGCTGGTAATCAGCCCCAGCATTTT
v_gene: TRBV24-1; abundance: -; j_gene: TRBJ2-5; d_gene: -; CDR3aa: CATSDLGGRETQYF; CDR3nt: TGTGCCACCAGTGATCTCGGGGGACGCGAGACCCAGTACTTC
v_gene: TRBV6-1; abundance: few; j_gene: TRBJ1-5; d_gene: -; CDR3aa: CASSGSNSNQPQHF; CDR3nt: TGTGCCAGTAGCGGCAGCAATAGCAATCAGCCCCAGCATTTT
v_gene: TRBV5-1; abundance: many; j_gene: TRBJ1-2; d_gene: -; CDR3aa: CASSPGSFYGYTF; CDR3nt: TGCGCCAGCAGTCCAGGGAGTTTTTATGGCTACACCTTC
v_gene: TRBV19; abundance: many; j_gene: TRBJ2-5; d_gene: -; CDR3aa: CASSITGLQETQYF; CDR3nt: TGTGCCAGTAGTATAACAGGCCTACAAGAGACCCAGTACTTC
v_gene: TRBV9; abundance: many; j_gene: TRBJ2-6; d_gene: -; CDR3aa: CASSPSDSNSGANVLTF; CDR3nt: TGTGCCAGCAGCCCATCGGATTCCAACTCTGGGGCCAACGTCCTGACTTTC
v_gene: TRBV6-1; abundance: many; j_gene: TRBJ1-1; d_gene: -; CDR3aa: CASRNRITEAFF; CDR3nt: TGTGCCAGCCGGAACAGAATCACTGAAGCTTTCTTT
v_gene: TRBV30; abundance: many; j_gene: TRBJ1-5; d_gene: -; CDR3aa: CAWSQQGNQPQHF; CDR3nt: TGTGCCTGGAGCCAACAGGGCAATCAGCCCCAGCATTTT
v_gene: TRBV28; abundance: many; j_gene: TRBJ1-6; d_gene: TRBD1; CDR3aa: CASSSQRQGYNSPLHF; CDR3nt: TGTGCCAGCAGTTCCCAAAGACAGGGGTATAATTCACCCCTCCACTTT
v_gene: TRBV2; abundance: -; j_gene: TRBJ1-1; d_gene: -; CDR3aa: CASSARQNTEAFF; CDR3nt: TGTGCCAGCAGTGCGAGACAGAACACTGAAGCTTTCTTT
v_gene: TRBV7-9; abundance: many; j_gene: TRBJ2-7; d_gene: -; CDR3aa: CASSSTRALGEQYF; CDR3nt: TGTGCCAGCAGCTCCACTAGAGCTCTTGGCGAGCAGTACTTC